A selection of T cell receptor beta chains follows, all from one sample in a study of Graves' ophthalmopathy and Graves' hyperthyroidism. In TCRdb, the multiplex PCR reads were re-called with MiXCR into one record per CDR3 protein. This sample has approximately 210,000 distinct CDR3 sequences, with 20% to 25% found just once. Sequencing was carried out using peripheral blood. The receptors come from a woman aged 45 to 65 with Graves' ophthalmopathy. Each CDR3 is given with its conserved first and last residue. A D gene is named only where the DNA matches it firmly.

v_gene: TRBV14
j_gene: TRBJ2-7
d_gene: -
CDR3aa: CASSPTQGRITSEQYF

v_gene: TRBV6-1
j_gene: TRBJ1-2
d_gene: -
CDR3aa: CASSKGRGGARYGYTF

v_gene: TRBV7-9
j_gene: TRBJ1-1
d_gene: -
CDR3aa: CASSWGRQNTEAFF

v_gene: TRBV12-5
j_gene: TRBJ2-3
d_gene: -
CDR3aa: CASGLQTGGSADTQYF

v_gene: TRBV6-1
j_gene: TRBJ1-2
d_gene: TRBD1
CDR3aa: CASLTFPGQYYGYTF

v_gene: TRBV5-1
j_gene: TRBJ1-1
d_gene: -
CDR3aa: CASSLRTENTEAFF

v_gene: TRBV20-1
j_gene: TRBJ2-7
d_gene: -
CDR3aa: CSAFRTTVYEQYF

v_gene: TRBV11-3
j_gene: TRBJ2-2
d_gene: TRBD2
CDR3aa: CASSRGLAGAGELFF

v_gene: TRBV6-5
j_gene: TRBJ2-7
d_gene: TRBD1
CDR3aa: CACRRTGPYEQYF

v_gene: TRBV19
j_gene: TRBJ2-7
d_gene: -
CDR3aa: CASSIGQGSTYEQYF

v_gene: TRBV11-2
j_gene: TRBJ2-7
d_gene: TRBD2
CDR3aa: CASSLDAGGGVYEQYF

v_gene: TRBV25-1
j_gene: TRBJ2-5
d_gene: TRBD1
CDR3aa: CASSDHTRGSRETQYF

v_gene: TRBV19
j_gene: TRBJ1-1
d_gene: TRBD1
CDR3aa: CASRGQGDTEAFF

v_gene: TRBV10-3
j_gene: TRBJ1-2
d_gene: TRBD1
CDR3aa: CAISEIGQGGNYGYTF

v_gene: TRBV28
j_gene: TRBJ1-2
d_gene: -
CDR3aa: CASSSPTSQPPRRAGYTF

v_gene: TRBV11-2
j_gene: TRBJ2-7
d_gene: -
CDR3aa: CASSLIATASDEQYF

v_gene: TRBV20-1
j_gene: TRBJ1-1
d_gene: -
CDR3aa: CSATEAYEAFF

v_gene: TRBV6-1
j_gene: TRBJ2-3
d_gene: TRBD1
CDR3aa: CASSNSGTGSSDTQYF

v_gene: TRBV6-1
j_gene: TRBJ2-7
d_gene: -
CDR3aa: CASSTSDSSYYEQYF

v_gene: TRBV19
j_gene: TRBJ1-2
d_gene: -
CDR3aa: CASSIRGPDSYTF

v_gene: TRBV28
j_gene: TRBJ2-5
d_gene: -
CDR3aa: CASRFLEGARRTQYF

v_gene: TRBV30
j_gene: TRBJ1-6
d_gene: TRBD1
CDR3aa: CAWAGQGNSPLHF

v_gene: TRBV6-2/TRBV6-3
j_gene: TRBJ1-2
d_gene: TRBD1
CDR3aa: CASSPSTGRVLYTF

v_gene: TRBV11-1
j_gene: TRBJ2-2
d_gene: -
CDR3aa: CASRLGQVPNTGELFF